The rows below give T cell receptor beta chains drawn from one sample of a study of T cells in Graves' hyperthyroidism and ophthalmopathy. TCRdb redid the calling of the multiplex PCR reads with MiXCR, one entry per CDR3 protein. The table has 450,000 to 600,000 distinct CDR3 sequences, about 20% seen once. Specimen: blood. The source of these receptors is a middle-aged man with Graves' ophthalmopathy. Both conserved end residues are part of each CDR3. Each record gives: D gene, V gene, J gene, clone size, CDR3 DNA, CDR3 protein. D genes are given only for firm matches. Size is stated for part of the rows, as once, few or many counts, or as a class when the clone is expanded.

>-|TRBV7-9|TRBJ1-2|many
TGTGCCAGCAGCGGAACAGAAATCAACTATGGCTACACCTTC
CASSGTEINYGYTF
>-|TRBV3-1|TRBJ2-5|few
TGTGCCAGCAGCCCCACGGGGGCCGGGACCCAGTACTTC
CASSPTGAGTQYF
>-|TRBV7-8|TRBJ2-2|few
TGTGCCAGCAGCTTATTAGACGGGGAGCTGTTTTTT
CASSLLDGELFF
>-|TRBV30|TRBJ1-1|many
TGTGCCTGGAGTTTTTTGAACACTGAAGCTTTCTTT
CAWSFLNTEAFF
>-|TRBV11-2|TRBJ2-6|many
TGTGCCAGCAGCTTCGGACACTTCTCTGGGGCCAACGTCCTGACTTTC
CASSFGHFSGANVLTF
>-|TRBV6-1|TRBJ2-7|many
TGTGCCAGCAGTTCTGGGACGGCCGCGACCTACGAGCAGTACTTC
CASSSGTAATYEQYF
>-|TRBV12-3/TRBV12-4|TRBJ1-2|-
TGTGCCAGCAGTCGAACCGGGGACTATAGCTACACCTTC
CASSRTGDYSYTF
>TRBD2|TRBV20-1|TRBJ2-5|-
TGCAGTGGACTACTAGCGGGGGTAGAGACCCAGTGCTTC
CSGLLAGVETQCF
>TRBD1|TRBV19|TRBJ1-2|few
TGTGCCAGCGATTCCCCGGGACAGGGCCGCCTCTATGGCTACACCTTC
CASDSPGQGRLYGYTF
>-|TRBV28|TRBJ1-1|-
TGTGCCAGCACTATCCTGGGGGGCGCAGCCCCTGAAGCTTTCTTT
CASTILGGAAPEAFF
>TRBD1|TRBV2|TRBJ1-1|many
TGTGCCAGCATTGGGACAGGGGAGGAAGCTTTCTTT
CASIGTGEEAFF
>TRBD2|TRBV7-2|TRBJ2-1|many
TGTGCCAGCAGCTCGGGCCGCGGGGGGCGGGGAACGGAGCAGTTCTTC
CASSSGRGGRGTEQFF
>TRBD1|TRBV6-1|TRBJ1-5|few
TGTGCCAGCAGTCGTCTGGCAGGGGGCGATCAGCCCCAGCATTTT
CASSRLAGGDQPQHF
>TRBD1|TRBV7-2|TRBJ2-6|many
TGTGCCAGCAGTCGGGACAGGATTTTCTCTGGGGCCAACGTCCTGACTTTC
CASSRDRIFSGANVLTF